The 26 T cell receptor beta chains below come from one sample, sequenced in a study of T cell clones after liver transplantation. Assay used: immunoSEQ multiplex PCR; TCRdb lists only in-frame clones, some missing. The sample lists 65,000 to 90,000 clones, 90% occurring once. Material: CD4+ T cells from blood, obtained before liver transplant. The receptors were gathered from a human donor who received a liver transplant.

This clone was counted a single time. This chain joins TRBV9 and TRBJ2-1, with D possibly being TRBD1 (6 bases). V lost 5 bases, J lost 5 bases, and 17 bases lay in between. Germline V gene sequence: CDR1 SGDLS, CDR2 YYNGEE. CDR3 length: 15 residues. The CDR3 nucleotides are TGTGCCAGCAGTCCCGGGACACTGGGCCACAATGAGCAGTTCTTC. Translated, it gives CASSPGTLGHNEQFF. Complete variable domain (other parts from reference TRBV9 and TRBJ2-1): DSGVTQTPKHLITATGQRVTLRCSPRSGDLSVYWYQQSLDQGLQFLIQYYNGEERAKGNILERFSAQQFPDLHSELNLSSLELGDSALYFCASSPGTLGHNEQFFGPGTRLTVL.

This clone appeared once. This rearrangement joins TRBV9 to TRBJ2-7, with D possibly matching TRBD1 (6 bases). V was cut by 4 bases and J by 5 bases, with 10 bases left in between. The germline V gene encodes CDR1 SGDLS and CDR2 YYNGEE. This CDR3 comprises 12 residues. CDR3 sequence: CASSQQGHEQYF. CDR3 nucleotides: TGTGCCAGCAGCCAACAGGGCCACGAGCAGTACTTC.

The chain uses TRBV2 and TRBJ1-5; no clear D gene. The CDR3 has 14 residues. Trimming shortened V by 2 bases and J by 0 bases, and 5 bases separated the two germline ends. Germline V lookup: CDR1 SNHLY, CDR2 FYNNEI. The CDR3 protein is CASSEQTSNQPQHF. CDR3 in DNA: TGTGCCAGCAGTGAACAGACTAGCAATCAGCCCCAGCATTTT.

The chain couples TRBV7-2 to TRBJ2-7, with unresolved D. CDR1 SGHTA and CDR2 FQGNSA come from the germline V gene. Trimming stripped 2 bases from V and 4 bases from J, with 12 bases between. This CDR3 region has 14 residues. CDR3 DNA sequence: TGTGCCAGCAGCTTACAAATGGGGATGTACGAGCAGTACTTC. This translates into CASSLQMGMYEQYF.

The CDR3 DNA follows: TGTGCCAGCAGTTTTGCACTTGAGGTGGGGAGAGCTTCCTACGAGCAGTACTTC. This sequence encodes CASSFALEVGRASYEQYF. The chain has TRBV28 and TRBJ2-7; the D gene is possibly TRBD2 (5 bases). V gave up 3 bases and J gave up 1 base, with 22 bases separating them. CDR1 is MDHEN, CDR2 SYDVKM, per germline. The CDR3 is 18 residues long.

The chain has TRBV2 and TRBJ1-2; D unresolved. The CDR3 loop spans 14 amino acids. V was pared by 3 bases and J by 1 base, with 9 bases between. The germline V gene encodes CDR1 SNHLY and CDR2 FYNNEI. CDR3 in DNA: TGTGCCAGCAGTGACCGTCAAGTTAACTATGGCTACACCTTC. It encodes CASSDRQVNYGYTF.

The CDR3: CASSLEVVSGELFF. The CDR3 DNA sequence: TGTGCCAGCAGCTTAGAGGTGGTGTCCGGGGAGCTGTTTTTT. The J gene is TRBJ2-2, the V gene TRBV7-2; no reliable D call. The germline V gene encodes CDR1 SGHTA and CDR2 FQGNSA. V was trimmed by 1 base and J by 6 bases, leaving 9 bases between them. The CDR3 consists of 14 residues.

The chain has TRBV28 and TRBJ2-7, with 10 bases identical to TRBD2. The junction had 9 bases not matched to a gene; V was cut back by 4 bases and J by 0 bases. CDR1 is MDHEN, CDR2 SYDVKM, per germline. The CDR3 consists of 17 residues. This CDR3 is CASSSLRSGRTSYEQYF. CDR3 sequence (DNA): TGTGCCAGCAGTTCCCTCCGTAGCGGGAGGACCTCCTACGAGCAGTACTTC.

This chain uses TRBV2 with TRBJ2-3, with D possibly called TRBD1 or TRBD2 (5 bases each). The V end lost 8 bases, the J end lost 4 bases, and 13 bases lay between the germline ends. Germline loops: CDR1 SNHLY, CDR2 FYNNEI. This CDR3 contains 13 residues. CDR3 protein: CASGFRGSDTQYF. CDR3 bases: TGTGCCAGCGGGTTCCGGGGCTCAGATACGCAGTATTTT.

The V and J genes are TRBV30 and TRBJ1-4; D uncertain. The CDR3 is 12 amino acids. The ends were cut back, 3 bases at V and 4 bases at J, with 6 bases in the middle. Per germline, CDR1 GTSNPN and CDR2 SVGIG (reference sequence). This CDR3 is CAWRGGNEKLFF. The CDR3 DNA reads as TGTGCCTGGAGGGGAGGTAATGAAAAACTGTTTTTT.

This sequence joins TRBV7-9 and TRBJ2-3, with 11 bases aligning to TRBD2. This CDR3 is built from 15 residues. Germline loops: CDR1 SEHNR, CDR2 FQNEAQ (reference sequence). The V and J ends lost 0 bases and 6 bases, in that order; junction bases with no gene match: 2. The CDR3 sequence is CASSLATSGSDTQYF. The CDR3 nucleotides are TGTGCCAGCAGCTTAGCAACTAGCGGGAGTGATACGCAGTATTTT.

This rearrangement joins TRBV7-9 to TRBJ2-3; D unresolved. Germline V lookup: CDR1 SEHNR, CDR2 FQNEAQ (reference sequence). V was trimmed by 3 bases and J by 6 bases, leaving 13 bases between them. This CDR3 is built from 14 residues. In DNA form, the CDR3 reads TGTGCCAGCAGCTTCGGTCCCGGATCGGATACGCAGTATTTT. It specifies CASSFGPGSDTQYF.

The chain links TRBV11-2 to TRBJ2-1; tentatively, D is TRBD2 (6 bases). V lost 0 bases and J lost 10, with 13 bases in between. CDR1 and CDR2 from the germline V gene are SGHAT and FQNNGV. The CDR3 length is 14 residues. The CDR3 coding sequence is TGTGCCAGCAGCTTAGATCGGGGGAATCGGGAGCAGTTCTTC. It yields the protein CASSLDRGNREQFF.

The genes are TRBV30 and TRBJ2-5; D remains unclear. With 1 base removed from V and 2 bases from J, the gap between germline ends came to 20 bases. The CDR3 spans 17 residues. CDR1 and CDR2 from the germline V gene are GTSNPN and SVGIG (reference sequence). The CDR3 DNA reads as TGTGCCTGGAGTGCCCTCTCTCCAGGACGGTTACAAGAGACCCAGTACTTC. Translating it yields CAWSALSPGRLQETQYF. The full variable domain, completed using reference TRBV30 and TRBJ2-5, is SQTIHQWPATLVQPVGSPLSLECTVEGTSNPNLYWYRQAAGRGLQLLFYSVGIGQISSEVPQNLSASRPQDRQFILSSKKLLLSDSGFYLCAWSALSPGRLQETQYFGPGTRLLVL.

V is TRBV2 and J is TRBJ1-5, with D possibly matching TRBD1 (6 bases). Germline CDR1 and CDR2: SNHLY and FYNNEI. With 3 bases removed from V and 6 bases from J, the gap between germline ends came to 12 bases. The CDR3 sequence is 14 residues long. The CDR3 region is CASSDYGGGQPQHF. The CDR3 DNA reads TGTGCCAGCAGTGACTACGGGGGCGGTCAGCCCCAGCATTTT.

The chain has TRBV2 and TRBJ1-5; possibly TRBD1 for D (5 bases). V lost 7 bases and J lost 2, with 9 bases in between. The CDR3 contains 13 residues. CDR1 and CDR2 from the germline V gene are SNHLY and FYNNEI. The CDR3: CASNRFGNQPQHF. In DNA, the CDR3 is TGTGCCAGCAACAGGTTTGGCAATCAGCCCCAGCATTTT.

V is TRBV6-5 and J is TRBJ1-1; TRBD1 might be the D (5 bases). The V gene's germline CDR1 is MNHEY and CDR2 SVGAGI. V was shortened by 6 bases and J by 9 bases, with 20 bases between the two germline ends. The CDR3 is made up of 14 amino acids. CDR3 DNA: TGTGCCAGCAGCCCCGGGACCGCGCAAGGGCAAGCTTTCTTT. This codes for CASSPGTAQGQAFF.

V gene TRBV19 combines with J gene TRBJ1-2; 9 bases are a match to TRBD1. The CDR3 sequence is 14 residues long. After removal of 9 bases from V and 7 bases from J, the junction contained 12 bases not matched to a gene. Looked up from germline, CDR1 is LNHDA and CDR2 is SQIVND (reference sequence). CDR3 sequence: CASSRDRAIIGYTF. In DNA form, the CDR3 reads TGTGCCAGCAGCCGGGACAGGGCCATAATTGGCTACACCTTC.

The chain has TRBV5-1 and TRBJ2-5; D possibly uses TRBD1 or TRBD2 (6 bases each). This CDR3 is built from 14 residues. The V and J ends lost 1 base and 5 bases respectively, with 12 bases between them. Germline V CDR1 and CDR2: SGHRS, YFSETQ. The CDR3 DNA reads as TGCGCCAGCAGCTTGCCCGGGGGCGACGAGACCCAGTACTTC. Residues: CASSLPGGDETQYF.

This clone was detected only once. The chain is built from TRBV11-3 and TRBJ2-7; no reliable D call. This CDR3 contains 12 residues. CDR1 is SGHNT, CDR2 YENEEA, per germline. V was trimmed by 5 bases and J by 7 bases, leaving 12 bases between them. The CDR3 spells CASSIGPREQYF. Written as DNA, the CDR3 is TGTGCCAGCAGCATCGGACCGCGGGAGCAGTACTTC.

This sequence joins TRBV5-1 and TRBJ2-3, with D possibly TRBD2 on 5 matching bases. The CDR3 totals 14 residues. Per germline, CDR1 SGHRS and CDR2 YFSETQ. The germline V and J ends were trimmed by 1 base and 4 bases, with 10 bases remaining between them. The CDR3 region has the DNA TGCGCCAGCAGCTTGAACGGGATTGCAGATACGCAGTATTTT. The encoded protein is CASSLNGIADTQYF.

The V gene is TRBV19, the J gene TRBJ2-5; weak D call: TRBD1 (6 bases). The V end was cut by 4 bases, the J end by 0 bases, with 9 bases between. Looked up from germline, CDR1 is LNHDA and CDR2 is SQIVND (reference sequence). The CDR3 is 14 amino acids. CDR3 residues: CASSNDRYQETQYF. The CDR3 nucleotides read TGTGCCAGTAGTAACGACAGGTACCAAGAGACCCAGTACTTC.

This rearrangement joins TRBV11-2 to TRBJ1-1; D is uncertain. The CDR3 extends over 14 amino acids. CDR1 is SGHAT, CDR2 FQNNGV, per germline. V was pared by 4 bases and J by 6 bases, with 15 bases between. The CDR3 protein is CASSSETRRAEAFF. The CDR3 nucleotides read TGTGCCAGCAGCTCAGAGACAAGGAGAGCTGAAGCTTTCTTT. The whole variable domain, filled in from reference TRBV11-2 and TRBJ1-1, reads EAGVAQSPRYKIIEKRQSVAFWCNPISGHATLYWYQQILGQGPKLLIQFQNNGVVDDSQLPKDRFSAERLKGVDSTLKIQPAKLEDSAVYLCASSSETRRAEAFFGQGTRLTVV.

This chain uses TRBV2 with TRBJ2-1, with a possible D match to TRBD1 (5 bases). Trimming took off 6 bases at V and 0 bases at J, with 12 bases between the two ends. The V gene's germline CDR1 is SNHLY and CDR2 FYNNEI. The length of the CDR3 is 15 residues. The CDR3, as DNA: TGTGCCAGCAGGCGAACGCAGGGCTCCTACAATGAGCAGTTCTTC. This gives the protein CASRRTQGSYNEQFF.

Only one count was recorded for this clone. CDR3 residues: CASSSINPNQPQHF. DNA for the CDR3: TGTGCCAGCAGCTCCATCAATCCGAATCAGCCCCAGCATTTT. The rearrangement joins TRBV7-9 to TRBJ1-5, with D hard to call. Per the germline V gene, CDR1 is SEHNR and CDR2 is FQNEAQ (reference sequence). V was shortened by 4 bases and J by 4 bases, with 11 bases between the two germline ends. There are 14 residues in the CDR3.

The chain employs TRBV29-1 and TRBJ1-2; D is uncertain. The CDR3 is made up of 14 amino acids. The V end lost 1 base, the J end lost 6 bases, and 15 bases lay between the germline ends. CDR1 is SQVTM, CDR2 ANQGSEA, per germline. The CDR3 nucleotides are TGCAGCGTTGAAGGAGTAGCGAGCCCTCATGGCTACACCTTC. Protein sequence: CSVEGVASPHGYTF.